This T cell receptor beta chain was recorded in a study of blood T cell repertoires in COVID-19. In the study overall: Sample material is recorded as cDNA or gDNA derived from T cells, B-cell-depleted T cells, or PBMCs.

The V and J ends lost 4 bases and 0 bases respectively, with 10 bases between them. CDR3 size: 14 residues. Germline CDR1 and CDR2: SGHRS and YFSETQ. Data came from immunoSEQ multiplex PCR; TCRdb stores just in-frame clones and leaves some out. The sample consists of about 200,000 clones, around 95% of them appearing once. The sample consisted of peripheral blood. V usage is TRBV5-1 and J usage is TRBJ2-5; D is undetermined. This TCR was sampled from a young man with COVID-19, enrolled during active disease. The CDR3 bases are TGCGCCAGCAGCCTAGGCACTAACCAAGAGACCCAGTACTTC. Translation gives CASSLGTNQETQYF.